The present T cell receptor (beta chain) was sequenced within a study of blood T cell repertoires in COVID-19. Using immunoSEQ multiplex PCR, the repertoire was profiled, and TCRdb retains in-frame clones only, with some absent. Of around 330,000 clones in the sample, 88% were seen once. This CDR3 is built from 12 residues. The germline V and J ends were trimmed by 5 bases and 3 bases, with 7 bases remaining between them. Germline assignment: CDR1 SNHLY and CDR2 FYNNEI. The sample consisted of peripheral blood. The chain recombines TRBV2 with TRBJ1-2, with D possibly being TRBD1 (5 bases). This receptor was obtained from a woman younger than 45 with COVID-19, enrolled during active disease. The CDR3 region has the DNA TGTGCCAGCAGTCCGACAGACTATGGCTACACCTTC. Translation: CASSPTDYGYTF.